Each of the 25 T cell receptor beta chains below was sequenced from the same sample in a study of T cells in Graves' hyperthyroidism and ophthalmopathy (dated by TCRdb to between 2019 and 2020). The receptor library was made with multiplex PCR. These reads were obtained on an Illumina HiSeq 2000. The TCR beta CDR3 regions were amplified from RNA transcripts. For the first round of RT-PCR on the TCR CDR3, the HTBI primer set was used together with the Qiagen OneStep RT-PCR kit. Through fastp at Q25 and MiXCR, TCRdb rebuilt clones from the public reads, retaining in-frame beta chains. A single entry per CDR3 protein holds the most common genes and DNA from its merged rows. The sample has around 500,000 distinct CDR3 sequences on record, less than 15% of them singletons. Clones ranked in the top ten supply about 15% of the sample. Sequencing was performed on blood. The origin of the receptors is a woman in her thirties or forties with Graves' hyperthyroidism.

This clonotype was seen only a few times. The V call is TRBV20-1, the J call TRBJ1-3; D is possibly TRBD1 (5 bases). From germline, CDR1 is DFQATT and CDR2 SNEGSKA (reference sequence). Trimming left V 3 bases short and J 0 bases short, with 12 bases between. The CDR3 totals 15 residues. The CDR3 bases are TGCAGTGCTAGTGGAGGGGTAGACTCTGGAAACACCATATATTTT. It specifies CSASGGVDSGNTIYF.

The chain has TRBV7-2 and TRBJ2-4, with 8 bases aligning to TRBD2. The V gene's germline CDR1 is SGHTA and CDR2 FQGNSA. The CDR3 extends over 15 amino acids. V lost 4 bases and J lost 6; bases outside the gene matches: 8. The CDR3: CASSSGGGLGNIQYF. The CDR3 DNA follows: TGTGCCAGCAGCTCCGGGGGGGGACTGGGAAACATTCAGTACTTC.

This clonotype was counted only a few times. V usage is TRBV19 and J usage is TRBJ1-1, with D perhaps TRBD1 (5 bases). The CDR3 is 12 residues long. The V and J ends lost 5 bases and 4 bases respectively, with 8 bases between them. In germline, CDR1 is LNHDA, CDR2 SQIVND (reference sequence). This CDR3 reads CASSRGSTEAFF. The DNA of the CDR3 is TGTGCCAGTAGTCGGGGGAGCACTGAAGCTTTCTTT.

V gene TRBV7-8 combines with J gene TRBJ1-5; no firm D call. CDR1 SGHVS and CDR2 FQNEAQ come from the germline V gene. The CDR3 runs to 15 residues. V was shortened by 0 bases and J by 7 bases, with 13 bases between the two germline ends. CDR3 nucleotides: TGTGCCAGCAGCTTAGCGGCAGGTGAACGACAGCCCCAGCATTTT. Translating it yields CASSLAAGERQPQHF.

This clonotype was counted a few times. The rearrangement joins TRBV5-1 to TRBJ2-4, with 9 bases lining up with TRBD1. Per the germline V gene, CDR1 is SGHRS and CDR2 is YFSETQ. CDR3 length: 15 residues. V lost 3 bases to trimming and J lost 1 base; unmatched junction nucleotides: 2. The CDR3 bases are TGCGCCAGCAGCTCGACAGGGGGGGCCAAAAACATTCAGTACTTC. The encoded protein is CASSSTGGAKNIQYF.

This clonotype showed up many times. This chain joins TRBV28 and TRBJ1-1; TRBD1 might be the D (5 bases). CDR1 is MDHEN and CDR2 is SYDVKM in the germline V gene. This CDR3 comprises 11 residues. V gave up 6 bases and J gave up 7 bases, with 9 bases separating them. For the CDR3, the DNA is TGTGCCAGCAGAGGGGTAATTGAAGCTTTCTTT. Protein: CASRGVIEAFF.

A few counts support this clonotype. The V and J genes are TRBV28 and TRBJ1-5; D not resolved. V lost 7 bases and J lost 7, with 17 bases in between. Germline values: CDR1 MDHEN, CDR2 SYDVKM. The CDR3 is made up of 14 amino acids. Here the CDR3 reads CASISWEHRQPQHF. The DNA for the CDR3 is TGTGCCAGCATAAGCTGGGAACACCGGCAGCCCCAGCATTTT.

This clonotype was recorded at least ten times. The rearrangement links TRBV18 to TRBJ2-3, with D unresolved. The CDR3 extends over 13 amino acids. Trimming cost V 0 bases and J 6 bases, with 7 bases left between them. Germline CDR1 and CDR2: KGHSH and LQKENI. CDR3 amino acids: CASSPPSIDTQYF. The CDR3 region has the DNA TGTGCCAGCTCACCACCCTCAATCGATACGCAGTATTTT.

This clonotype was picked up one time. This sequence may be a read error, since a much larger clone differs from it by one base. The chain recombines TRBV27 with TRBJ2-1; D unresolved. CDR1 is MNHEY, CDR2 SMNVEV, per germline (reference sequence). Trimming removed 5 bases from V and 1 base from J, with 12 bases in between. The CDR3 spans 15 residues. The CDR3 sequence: CASSDPASSYNEQFF. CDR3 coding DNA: TGTGCCAGCAGTGACCCCGCCTCTTCCTACAATGAGCAGTTCTTC.

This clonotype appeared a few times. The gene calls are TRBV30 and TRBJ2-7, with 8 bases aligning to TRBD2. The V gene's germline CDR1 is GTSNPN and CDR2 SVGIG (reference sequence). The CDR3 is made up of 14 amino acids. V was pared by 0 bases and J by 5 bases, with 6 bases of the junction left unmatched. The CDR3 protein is CAWSVGSGMDEQYF. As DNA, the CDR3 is TGTGCCTGGAGTGTAGGTAGCGGGATGGACGAGCAGTACTTC.

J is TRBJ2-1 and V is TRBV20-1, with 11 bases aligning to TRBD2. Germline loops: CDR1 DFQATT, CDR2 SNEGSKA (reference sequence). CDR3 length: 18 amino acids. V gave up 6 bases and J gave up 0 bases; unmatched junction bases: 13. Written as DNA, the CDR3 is TGCAGTGCAAGACCGGGACTAGCGGCCCTCAGCTCCTACAATGAGCAGTTCTTC. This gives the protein CSARPGLAALSSYNEQFF.

CDR3 in DNA: TGTGCCAGTTCAGCCGGGACTAGTGGTGAGACCCAGTACTTC. Its translation: CASSAGTSGETQYF. V is TRBV19 and J is TRBJ2-5, with 8 bases identical to TRBD2. CDR3 length: 14 amino acids. The V gene's germline CDR1 is LNHDA and CDR2 SQIVND (reference sequence). J was trimmed by 5 bases and V by 8 bases; bases with no gene match: 10.

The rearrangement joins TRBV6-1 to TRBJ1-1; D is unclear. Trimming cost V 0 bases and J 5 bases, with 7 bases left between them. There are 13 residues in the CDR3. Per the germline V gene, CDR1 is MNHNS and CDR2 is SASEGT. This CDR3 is CASSEAGRTEAFF. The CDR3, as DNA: TGTGCCAGCAGTGAAGCTGGGAGGACTGAAGCTTTCTTT.

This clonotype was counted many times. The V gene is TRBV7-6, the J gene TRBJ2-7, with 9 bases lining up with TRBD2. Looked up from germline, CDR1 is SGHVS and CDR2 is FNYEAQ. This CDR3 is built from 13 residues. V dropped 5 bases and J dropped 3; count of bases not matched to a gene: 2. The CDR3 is CASSRLADYEQYF. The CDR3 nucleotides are TGTGCCAGCAGCCGACTAGCGGACTACGAGCAGTACTTC.

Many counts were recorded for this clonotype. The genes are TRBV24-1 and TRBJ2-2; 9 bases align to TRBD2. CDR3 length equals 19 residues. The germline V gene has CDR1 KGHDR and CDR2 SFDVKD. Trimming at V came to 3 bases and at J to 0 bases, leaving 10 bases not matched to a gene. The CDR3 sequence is CATSDITSGYIANTGELFF. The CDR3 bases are TGTGCCACCAGTGATATCACTAGCGGGTATATCGCGAACACCGGGGAGCTGTTTTTT.

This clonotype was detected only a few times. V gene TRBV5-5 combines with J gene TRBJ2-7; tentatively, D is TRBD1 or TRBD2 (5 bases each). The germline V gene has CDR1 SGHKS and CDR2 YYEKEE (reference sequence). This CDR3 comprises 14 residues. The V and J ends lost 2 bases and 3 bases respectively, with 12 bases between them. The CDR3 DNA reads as TGTGCCAGCAGCTTCTCTGAGGGGAACTACGAGCAGTACTTC. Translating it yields CASSFSEGNYEQYF.

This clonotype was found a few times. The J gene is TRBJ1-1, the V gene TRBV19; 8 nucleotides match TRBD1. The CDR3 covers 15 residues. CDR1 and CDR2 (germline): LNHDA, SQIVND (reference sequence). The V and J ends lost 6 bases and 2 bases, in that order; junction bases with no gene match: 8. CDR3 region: CASSVDRAKNTEAFF. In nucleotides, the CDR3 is TGTGCCAGTAGCGTGGACAGGGCTAAAAACACTGAAGCTTTCTTT. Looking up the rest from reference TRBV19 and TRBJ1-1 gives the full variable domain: DGGITQSPKYLFRKEGQNVTLSCEQNLNHDAMYWYRQDPGQGLRLIYYSQIVNDFQKGDIAEGYSVSREKKESFPLTVTSAQKNPTAFYLCASSVDRAKNTEAFFGQGTRLTVV.

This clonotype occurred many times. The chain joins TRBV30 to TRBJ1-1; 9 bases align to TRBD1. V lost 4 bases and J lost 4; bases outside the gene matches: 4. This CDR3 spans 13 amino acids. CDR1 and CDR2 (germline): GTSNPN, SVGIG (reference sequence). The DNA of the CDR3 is TGTGCCTGGAACACGGACAGGGGCACTGAAGCTTTCTTT. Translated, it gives CAWNTDRGTEAFF.

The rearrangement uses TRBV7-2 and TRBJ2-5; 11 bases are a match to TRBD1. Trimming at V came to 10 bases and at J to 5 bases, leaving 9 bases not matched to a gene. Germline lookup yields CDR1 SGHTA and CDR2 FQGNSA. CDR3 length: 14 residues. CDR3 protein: CATKRGTGGETQYF. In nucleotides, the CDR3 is TGTGCCACCAAAAGGGGGACAGGGGGGGAGACCCAGTACTTC.

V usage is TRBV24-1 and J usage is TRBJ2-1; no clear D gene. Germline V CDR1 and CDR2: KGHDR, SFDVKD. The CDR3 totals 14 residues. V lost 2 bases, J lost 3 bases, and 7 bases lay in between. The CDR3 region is CATSDSRVYNEQFF. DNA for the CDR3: TGTGCCACCAGTGATTCCCGAGTCTACAATGAGCAGTTCTTC.

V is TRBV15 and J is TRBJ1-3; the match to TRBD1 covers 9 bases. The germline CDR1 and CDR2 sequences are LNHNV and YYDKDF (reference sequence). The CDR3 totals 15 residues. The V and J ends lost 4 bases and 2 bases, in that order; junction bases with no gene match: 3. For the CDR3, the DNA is TGTGCCACCAGCACCAGACAGGGGGCTGGAAACACCATATATTTT. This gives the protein CATSTRQGAGNTIYF.

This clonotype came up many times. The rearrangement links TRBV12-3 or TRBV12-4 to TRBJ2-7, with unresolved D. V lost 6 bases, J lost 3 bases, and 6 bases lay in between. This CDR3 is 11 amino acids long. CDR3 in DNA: TGTGCCAGCAGCCGGTTCTACGAGCAGTACTTC. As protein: CASSRFYEQYF.

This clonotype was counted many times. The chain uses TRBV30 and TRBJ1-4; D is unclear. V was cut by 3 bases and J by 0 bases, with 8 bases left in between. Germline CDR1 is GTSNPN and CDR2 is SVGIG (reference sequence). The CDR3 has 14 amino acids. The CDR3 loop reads CAWSSGSTNEKLFF. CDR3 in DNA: TGTGCCTGGAGCTCGGGATCAACTAATGAAAAACTGTTTTTT.

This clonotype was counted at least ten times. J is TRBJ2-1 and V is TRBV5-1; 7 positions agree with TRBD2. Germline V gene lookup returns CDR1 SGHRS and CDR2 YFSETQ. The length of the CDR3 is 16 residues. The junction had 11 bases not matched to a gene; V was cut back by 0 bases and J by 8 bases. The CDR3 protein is CASSLGHGGRNDEQFF. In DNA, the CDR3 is TGCGCCAGCAGCTTGGGTCACGGCGGGAGAAACGATGAGCAGTTCTTC.

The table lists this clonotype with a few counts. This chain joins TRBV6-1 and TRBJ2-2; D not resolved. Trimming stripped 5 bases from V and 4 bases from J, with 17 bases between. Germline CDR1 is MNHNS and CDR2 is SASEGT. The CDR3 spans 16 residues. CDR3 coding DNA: TGTGCCAGCAGTTCCTTAACCAGTGGACCCACCGGGGAGCTGTTTTTT. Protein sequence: CASSSLTSGPTGELFF.